Below, 25 T cell receptor beta chains from the same sample are listed, as sequenced in a study of T cells in Graves' hyperthyroidism and ophthalmopathy. The investigators amplified TCR beta CDR3 regions from RNA transcripts. The HTBI primer set drove a first-round RT-PCR of the TCR CDR3. One entry per CDR3 protein, called by TCRdb with MiXCR from the multiplex PCR reads. The sample includes over 300,000 distinct CDR3 sequences, about 14% of them seen just once. The material sequenced was blood. The receptors come from a woman aged 55-75 years with Graves' hyperthyroidism.

This clonotype was seen many times. The V call is TRBV28, the J call TRBJ2-7; TRBD1 agrees at 10 bases. The V and J ends lost 1 base and 2 bases, in that order; junction bases with no gene match: 2. CDR1 and CDR2 from the germline V gene are MDHEN and SYDVKM. The CDR3 length is 15 residues. Here the CDR3 reads CASSLLGTGAYEQYF. As DNA, the CDR3 is TGTGCCAGCAGTTTATTGGGGACAGGGGCCTACGAGCAGTACTTC.

This clonotype was picked up many times. The J gene is TRBJ2-3, the V gene TRBV11-2, with D uncertain. V lost 5 bases and J lost 0, with 18 bases in between. Germline CDR1 and CDR2: SGHAT and FQNNGV. The CDR3 is 17 residues long. The CDR3 sequence: CASSIVFRLSSTDTQYF. Written as DNA, the CDR3 is TGTGCCAGCAGCATTGTGTTTAGGCTTTCTAGCACAGATACGCAGTATTTT.

This clonotype was detected many times. The V gene is TRBV6-1, the J gene TRBJ2-7; no clear D. The germline V and J ends were trimmed by 7 bases and 8 bases, with 12 bases remaining between them. The CDR3 runs to 11 residues. Germline CDR1 and CDR2: MNHNS and SASEGT. CDR3 amino acids: CASTLDRKQYF. The CDR3 nucleotides are TGTGCCAGCACCTTAGACCGAAAGCAGTACTTC.

This clonotype was recorded at least ten times. The rearrangement uses TRBV19 and TRBJ2-7, with TRBD2 matching over 12 bases. Trimming cost V 7 bases and J 3 bases; bases outside gene matches: 7. Germline CDR1 LNHDA, CDR2 SQIVND (reference sequence). This CDR3 region has 15 residues. CDR3 protein: CASKGTSGPYYEQYF. As DNA, the CDR3 is TGTGCCAGTAAAGGGACTAGCGGGCCTTACTACGAGCAGTACTTC.

The chain combines TRBV6-2 or TRBV6-3 with TRBJ1-5, with TRBD1 as a possible D gene (5 bases). This CDR3 region has 15 residues. V was pared by 0 bases and J by 7 bases, with 13 bases between. The germline CDR1 and CDR2 sequences are MNHEY and SVGEGT. The CDR3 DNA is TGTGCCAGCAGTTACTCGTCGTGGGGCAGGCAGCCCCAGCATTTT. Residues: CASSYSSWGRQPQHF.

V is TRBV27 and J is TRBJ2-2; 8 bases are shared with TRBD1. This CDR3 comprises 17 residues. V lost 4 bases to trimming and J lost 1 base; unmatched junction nucleotides: 8. Germline assignment: CDR1 MNHEY and CDR2 SMNVEV (reference sequence). This chain's CDR3 is CASSSGQGRLNTGELFF. The CDR3 coding sequence is TGTGCCAGCAGTTCAGGACAGGGAAGGTTGAACACCGGGGAGCTGTTTTTT.

This chain joins TRBV4-1 and TRBJ1-2; D is possibly TRBD1 (5 bases). Between the trimmed V and J ends, which lost 0 bases and 4 bases, there was a span of 12 bases. The CDR3 has 15 amino acids. Germline values: CDR1 MGHRA, CDR2 YSYEKL. CDR3 DNA: TGCGCCAGCAGCCAAGATCTGGGGGACCTCTATGGCTACACCTTC. Protein: CASSQDLGDLYGYTF.

Many counts were recorded for this clonotype. The V and J genes are TRBV5-1 and TRBJ1-2; D ambiguous. Germline CDR1 and CDR2: SGHRS and YFSETQ. The CDR3 is 15 amino acids. Trimming took 0 bases from V and 2 from J, leaving 11 bases between them. The CDR3: CASSLESSLNYGYTF. The DNA for the CDR3 is TGCGCCAGCAGCTTGGAGAGCAGTCTGAACTATGGCTACACCTTC.

This clonotype was found many times. The V gene is TRBV14, the J gene TRBJ1-1; D not certain. The V gene lost 3 bases and the J gene lost 1 base, with 12 bases spanning the gap. CDR1 and CDR2 (germline): SGHDN, FVKESK. The CDR3 loop spans 15 amino acids. This CDR3 reads CASSHWWAKNTEAFF. The DNA for the CDR3 is TGTGCCAGCAGCCATTGGTGGGCAAAGAACACTGAAGCTTTCTTT.

This clonotype was seen at least ten times. The V and J genes are TRBV7-6 and TRBJ2-1; D gene ambiguous. The V gene lost 1 base and the J gene lost 5 bases, with 18 bases spanning the gap. The V gene's germline CDR1 is SGHVS and CDR2 FNYEAQ. The CDR3 is 17 amino acids. DNA for the CDR3: TGTGCCAGCAGCTTAGAGGCAACTACCTATTCTAACAATGAGCAGTTCTTC. This sequence encodes CASSLEATTYSNNEQFF.

This rearrangement joins TRBV6-6 to TRBJ2-3; TRBD2 agrees at 7 bases. Germline CDR1 MNHNY, CDR2 SVGAGI (reference sequence). V shed 0 bases and J 3 bases; nucleotides not matched to a gene: 12. The CDR3 consists of 18 residues. CDR3 in amino acids: CASSYSSLAVSWTDTQYF. In DNA, the CDR3 is TGTGCCAGCAGTTACTCATCCCTAGCGGTTTCCTGGACAGATACGCAGTATTTT.

In its sample, this clonotype was seen many times. This rearrangement joins TRBV29-1 to TRBJ2-5; 9 bases line up with TRBD1. After removal of 4 bases from V and 7 bases from J, the junction contained 4 bases not matched to a gene. The length of the CDR3 is 12 residues. Germline CDR1 is SQVTM and CDR2 is ANQGSEA. This CDR3 reads CSVVQGARTQYF. As DNA, the CDR3 is TGCAGCGTTGTACAGGGGGCCCGGACCCAGTACTTC.

The chain uses TRBV6-2 or TRBV6-3 and TRBJ1-2; 8 bases match TRBD1. With V trimmed by 6 bases and J by 3 bases, 6 bases remained unmatched. This CDR3 has 14 amino acids. The germline gives CDR1 MNHEY, CDR2 SVGEGT. CDR3 coding DNA: TGTGCCAGCAGAGACCAGGGGGCAGACTATGGCTACACCTTC. Translated, it gives CASRDQGADYGYTF.

This clonotype occurred many times. This rearrangement joins TRBV18 to TRBJ2-5; 10 bases are shared with TRBD2. The CDR3 spans 15 residues. Per germline, CDR1 KGHSH and CDR2 LQKENI. V was clipped by 1 base and J by 2 bases; unmatched bases: 1. CDR3 sequence (DNA): TGTGCCAGCTCACCACTAGCGGGAGGACAAGAGACCCAGTACTTC. Protein product: CASSPLAGGQETQYF.

The rearrangement joins TRBV12-3 or TRBV12-4 to TRBJ2-2; weak D call: TRBD2 (5 bases). Trimming took off 7 bases at V and 7 bases at J, with 10 bases between the two ends. This CDR3 spans 12 amino acids. The CDR3 spells CASIRRGGELFF. CDR3 DNA: TGTGCCAGCATCCGCCGGGGCGGGGAGCTGTTTTTT.

This clonotype was detected only once. This rearrangement joins TRBV19 to TRBJ1-3, with D unclear. Trimming pared 7 bases from V and 2 bases from J, leaving 9 bases between. The CDR3 is 13 amino acids. The germline V gene has CDR1 LNHDA and CDR2 SQIVND (reference sequence). DNA of the CDR3: TGTGCCAGTACTATTACGGCTGGAAACACCATATATTTT. It encodes CASTITAGNTIYF. Supplemented by reference TRBV19 and TRBJ1-3, the full variable domain reads DGGITQSPKYLFRKEGQNVTLSCEQNLNHDAMYWYRQDPGQGLRLIYYSQIVNDFQKGDIAEGYSVSREKKESFPLTVTSAQKNPTAFYLCASTITAGNTIYFGEGSWLTVV.

Turning to this clonotype: Since a much larger clone is just one base distant, this may be a read error. V is TRBV7-3 and J is TRBJ2-2; TRBD1 matches at 9 bases. This CDR3 is built from 15 residues. Germline lookup yields CDR1 SGHTA and CDR2 FQGTGA. V lost 5 bases and J lost 1; bases outside the gene matches: 2. The CDR3 is CASSVGQGNTGELFF. CDR3 bases: TGTGCCAGCAGCGTGGGACAGGGGAACACCGGGGAGCTGTTTTTT.

The sample holds a few counts of this clonotype. The chain recombines TRBV4-1 with TRBJ1-5; D is undetermined. Germline V gene data show CDR1 as MGHRA and CDR2 as YSYEKL. V lost 3 bases and J lost 7, with 19 bases in between. This CDR3 spans 16 amino acids. The CDR3 here is CASSHGGSGSRQPQHF. DNA of the CDR3: TGCGCCAGCAGCCATGGCGGCAGCGGTAGCAGACAGCCCCAGCATTTT.

This clonotype has a single count. The rearrangement uses TRBV3-1 and TRBJ2-7; TRBD1 aligns across 12 bases. Germline V gives CDR1 LGHDT, CDR2 YNNKEL (reference sequence). The CDR3 length is 15 residues. V lost 4 bases and J lost 3; bases outside the gene matches: 4. The CDR3 protein is CASSPRDRGLYEQYF. The CDR3 DNA reads as TGTGCCAGCAGCCCCAGGGACAGGGGGCTCTACGAGCAGTACTTC.

This clonotype occurred a few times. The CDR3 region is CASSSGLAGFENIQYF. For the CDR3, the DNA is TGCGCCAGCAGCTCGGGACTAGCGGGATTTGAAAACATTCAGTACTTC. This chain uses TRBV5-1 with TRBJ2-4; 13 nucleotides match TRBD2. The CDR3 covers 16 residues. Germline V CDR1 and CDR2: SGHRS, YFSETQ. The V gene end was trimmed by 3 bases and the J gene end by 5 bases; junction bases not matched to a gene: 5. Full variable domain (remainder filled in from reference TRBV5-1 and TRBJ2-4): KAGVTQTPRYLIKTRGQQVTLSCSPISGHRSVSWYQQTPGQGLQFLFEYFSETQRNKGNFPGRFSGRQFSNSRSEMNVSTLELGDSALYLCASSSGLAGFENIQYFGAGTRLSVL.

This clonotype was found many times. This chain connects TRBV10-2 to TRBJ2-1, with TRBD2 identical over 12 bases. CDR1 is WSHSY and CDR2 is SAAADI in the germline V gene. CDR3 length: 15 residues. V dropped 7 bases and J dropped 4; count of bases not matched to a gene: 5. CDR3 residues: CASKLAGGPYNEQFF. In nucleotides, the CDR3 is TGCGCCAGCAAGCTAGCGGGAGGGCCGTACAATGAGCAGTTCTTC.

This clonotype was found many times. The junction shows a germline mismatch at one end, possibly a read error. This chain joins TRBV11-2 and TRBJ2-1, with a possible D match to TRBD1 (6 bases). The CDR3 consists of 18 residues. Germline V CDR1 and CDR2: SGHAT, FQNNGV. The CDR3 region is CASSLDRIVPNKINEQFF. The DNA of the CDR3 is TGTGCCAGCAGCCTAGACAGGATCGTCCCCAACAAGATCAATGAGCAGTTCTTC.

Many counts were recorded for this clonotype. The chain combines TRBV6-1 with TRBJ1-5; the D gene is possibly TRBD1 (5 bases). The CDR3 loop spans 13 amino acids. Per germline, CDR1 MNHNS and CDR2 SASEGT. Trimming shortened V by 4 bases and J by 8 bases, and 12 bases separated the two germline ends. The CDR3 sequence: CASSAVRGEPQHF. Written as DNA, the CDR3 is TGTGCCAGCAGTGCGGTAAGGGGAGAGCCCCAGCATTTT.

This sequence joins TRBV28 and TRBJ2-7; 7 nucleotides line up with TRBD1. V lost 4 bases, J lost 5 bases, and 8 bases stayed unmatched. The length of the CDR3 is 14 residues. In germline, CDR1 is MDHEN, CDR2 SYDVKM. The CDR3 spells CASSSLEGGDEQYF. CDR3 nucleotide sequence: TGTGCCAGCAGTTCCCTAGAAGGGGGCGACGAGCAGTACTTC.

This clonotype was picked up many times. The chain employs TRBV29-1 and TRBJ2-7; 7 positions agree with TRBD2. V was clipped by 0 bases and J by 2 bases; unmatched bases: 7. From germline, CDR1 is SQVTM and CDR2 ANQGSEA. The CDR3 runs to 15 residues. CDR3 loop: CSVEDLLAATYEQYF. Written as DNA, the CDR3 is TGCAGCGTTGAAGATCTGCTAGCGGCCACCTACGAGCAGTACTTC.